In its sample, the clone carrying this T cell receptor beta chain was seen once. This sample is part of a study of blood T cell repertoires in COVID-19. About the study: Donors in the United States, Italy and Spain gave samples during acute or convalescent COVID-19. Sample material is recorded as cDNA or gDNA derived from T cells, B-cell-depleted T cells, or PBMCs.

TCRdb's table, derived via immunoSEQ multiplex PCR, lists solely in-frame clones and lacks some. The sample consists of 65,000 to 95,000 clones, around 80% of them appearing once. Trimming left V 7 bases short and J 7 bases short, with 19 bases between. This CDR3 is built from 14 residues. CDR1 SQVTM and CDR2 ANQGSEA come from the germline V gene. The receptor's source is a woman between 40 and 50 years old with active or convalescent COVID-19. The chain links TRBV29-1 to TRBJ2-2; D is possibly TRBD2 (6 bases). The sample was peripheral blood. The DNA of the CDR3 is TGCAGCGCCCGAGGCGGCGGGGCGGTCGGGGAGCTGTTTTTT. Translation gives CSARGGGAVGELFF.